Below, 9 T cell receptor beta chains from the same sample are listed, as sequenced in a study of response to subunit inactivated influenza vaccine. TCRdb ran MiXCR on the RT-PCR reads and lists one entry per CDR3 protein. This sample has hundreds of thousands of distinct CDR3 sequences, with 25% found just once. The sample here was CD4+ T cells sorted from PBMCs, taken roughly 5 days after vaccination. These TCRs come from a man aged 45-65 years who received an inactivated influenza vaccine.

The gene calls are TRBV20-1 and TRBJ2-7; 16 bases fit TRBD2. The V segment lost 3 bases and the J segment 5 bases; nucleotides outside the gene matches: 4. Germline V gene data show CDR1 as DFQATT and CDR2 as SNEGSKA (reference sequence). This CDR3 spans 15 amino acids. The CDR3 DNA sequence: TGCAGTGCTAGCCTGGGGACTAGCGGGAGGGACGAGCAGTACTTC. It yields the protein CSASLGTSGRDEQYF.

The chain recombines TRBV7-6 with TRBJ2-1, with TRBD2 as a possible D gene (5 bases). The V gene lost 4 bases and the J gene lost 1 base, with 17 bases spanning the gap. The germline V gene encodes CDR1 SGHVS and CDR2 FNYEAQ. The CDR3 is made up of 17 amino acids. The CDR3 reads CASSSSRSGSSYNEQFF. As DNA, the CDR3 is TGTGCCAGCAGCTCAAGCCGGAGTGGGAGTTCCTACAATGAGCAGTTCTTC.

This clonotype showed up just a few times. V and J are TRBV6-1 and TRBJ1-5, with D possibly matching TRBD1 (5 bases). V lost 4 bases to trimming and J lost 6 bases, with 13 bases between them. Germline-derived CDR1 and CDR2 are MNHNS and SASEGT. The CDR3 has 14 amino acids. The CDR3 sequence: CASSAMTEGQPQHF. The CDR3 bases are TGTGCCAGCAGTGCGATGACAGAAGGTCAGCCCCAGCATTTT.

This clonotype was counted only a few times. V is TRBV24-1 and J is TRBJ2-1, with D possibly matching TRBD1 (7 bases). The CDR3 spans 15 residues. Germline V lookup: CDR1 KGHDR, CDR2 SFDVKD. Trimming left V 2 bases short and J 4 bases short, with 11 bases between. The CDR3 spells CATSDSRGAYNEQFF. DNA for the CDR3: TGTGCCACCAGTGATTCCAGGGGGGCATACAATGAGCAGTTCTTC.

In this sample, this clonotype turned up a few times. The chain combines TRBV19 with TRBJ1-5, with 8 bases fitting TRBD1. CDR3 size: 16 residues. CDR1 and CDR2 (germline): LNHDA, SQIVND (reference sequence). V lost 5 bases and J lost 4; bases outside the gene matches: 10. The CDR3 here is CASSAQGTGGNQPQHF. DNA of the CDR3: TGTGCCAGTAGTGCTCAAGGTACAGGGGGGAATCAGCCCCAGCATTTT.

This clonotype has only a few counts. Here the CDR3 reads CASTQRGYNEQFF. The CDR3 DNA reads TGTGCCAGCACCCAGCGGGGATACAATGAGCAGTTCTTC. This chain joins TRBV12-3 or TRBV12-4 and TRBJ2-1, with 7 bases matching TRBD2. The CDR3 sequence is 13 residues long. Unmatched junction bases numbered 4, after V lost 7 bases and J lost 4 bases.

The chain links TRBV7-2 to TRBJ2-5, with unresolved D. The CDR3 covers 15 residues. The germline CDR1 and CDR2 sequences are SGHTA and FQGNSA. Trimming left V 5 bases short and J 1 base short, with 14 bases between. The CDR3 bases are TGTGCCAGCAGCGTAAGAGGACGGTTCCAAGAGACCCAGTACTTC. Protein product: CASSVRGRFQETQYF.

This chain links TRBV12-3 or TRBV12-4 with TRBJ2-5, with 8 bases aligning to TRBD1. The CDR3 contains 15 residues. V lost 3 bases, J lost 4 bases, and 7 bases stayed unmatched. The CDR3 is CASSFRTTGGETQYF. The CDR3 DNA sequence: TGTGCCAGCAGTTTCCGGACAACAGGGGGAGAGACCCAGTACTTC.

V usage is TRBV12-3 or TRBV12-4 and J usage is TRBJ2-7; 10 bases agree with TRBD1. V shed 5 bases, J shed 0 bases, and the junction held 4 bases outside the gene matches. The CDR3 is 15 amino acids. The CDR3 nucleotides are TGTGCCAGCAGTAGCCGGACAGGGGGCTCCTACGAGCAGTACTTC. Translating gives CASSSRTGGSYEQYF.